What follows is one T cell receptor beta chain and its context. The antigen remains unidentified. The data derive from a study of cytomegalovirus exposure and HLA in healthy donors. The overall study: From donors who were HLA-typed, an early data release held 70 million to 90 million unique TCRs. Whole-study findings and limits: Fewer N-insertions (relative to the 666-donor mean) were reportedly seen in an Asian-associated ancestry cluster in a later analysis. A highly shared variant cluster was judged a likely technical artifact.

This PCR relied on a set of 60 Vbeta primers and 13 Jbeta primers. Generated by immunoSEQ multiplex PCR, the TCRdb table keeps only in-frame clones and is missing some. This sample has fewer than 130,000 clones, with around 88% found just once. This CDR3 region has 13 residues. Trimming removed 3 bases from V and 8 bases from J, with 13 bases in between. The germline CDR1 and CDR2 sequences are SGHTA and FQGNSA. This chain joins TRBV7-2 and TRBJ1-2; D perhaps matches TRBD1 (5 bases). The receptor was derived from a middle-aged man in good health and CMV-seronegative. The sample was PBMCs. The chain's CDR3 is CASSFLGARGYTF. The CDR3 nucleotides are TGTGCCAGCAGCTTCCTAGGGGCGCGGGGCTACACCTTC.